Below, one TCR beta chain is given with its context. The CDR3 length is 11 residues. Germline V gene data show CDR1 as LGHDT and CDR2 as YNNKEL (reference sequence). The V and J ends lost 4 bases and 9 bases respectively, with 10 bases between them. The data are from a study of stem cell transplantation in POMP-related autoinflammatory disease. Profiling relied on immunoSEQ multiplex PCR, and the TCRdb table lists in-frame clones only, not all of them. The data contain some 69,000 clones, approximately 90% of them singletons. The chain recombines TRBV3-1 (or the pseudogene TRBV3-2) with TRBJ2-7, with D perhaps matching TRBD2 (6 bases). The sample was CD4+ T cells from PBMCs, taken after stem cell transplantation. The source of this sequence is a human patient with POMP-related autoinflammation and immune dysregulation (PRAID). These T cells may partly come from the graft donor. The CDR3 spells CASSRGGVQYV. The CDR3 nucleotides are TGTGCCAGCAGCCGCGGCGGGGTGCAGTACGTC.